This T cell receptor (beta chain) was captured by sequencing in a study of blood T cells in healthy people across ages. General study points: Unsorted PBMCs prevented conclusive naive versus antigen-experienced comparison. TCR beta diversity, measured per million T cells, fell in a roughly linear way with age.

Using a J-beta primer mix together with a sample-barcoded 5' primer, a second PCR was run for roughly 6 to 12 cycles. With 12 random nucleotides, a template-switch adaptor tagged each individual cDNA molecule. TCRdb called the 5' RACE reads again in MiXCR, with one record for every CDR3 protein. The table lists about 1.4 million distinct CDR3 sequences, roughly 60% of them singletons, with 6.5% to 8% in the top ten. As for this clonotype: As yet, its antigen is unknown.

With each sample, at least 5 micrograms of total RNA were extracted. The CDR3 runs 13 residues. Germline assignment: CDR1 MNHEY and CDR2 SMNVEV (reference sequence). The ends were cut back, 5 bases at V and 7 bases at J, with 12 bases in the middle. The chain employs TRBV27 and TRBJ2-1; D might be TRBD1 (5 bases). Sample: blood. The receptor was derived from a man aged 18 to 29 in good health. The chain's CDR3 is CASSAETGNEQFF. The DNA of the CDR3 is TGTGCCAGCAGTGCCGAAACAGGTAATGAGCAGTTCTTC.